This T cell receptor (beta chain) was found in a study of blood T cells in healthy people across ages. Study-wide results and limits: The fall in TCR beta diversity per million T cells was roughly linear with age.

Combining a sample-barcoded 5' primer with a J-beta primer mix, a second PCR ran for roughly 7 to 12 cycles. Every cDNA molecule bore a tag from a template-switch adaptor containing 12 random nucleotides. From the 5' RACE reads, TCRdb called clonotypes with MiXCR, one entry per CDR3 protein. The sample has about 640,000 distinct CDR3 sequences, roughly 58% seen once; the top ten hold around 37%. This clonotype was counted between two and nine times. Its matching antigen is unknown. This TCR derives from a man in his sixties in good health. The sample taken for sequencing was blood.

CDR3 in amino acids: CSARDPQRGLSYEQYF. The CDR3 DNA is TGCAGTGCTAGAGATCCCCAGCGGGGCCTCTCCTACGAGCAGTACTTC. This chain links TRBV20-1 with TRBJ2-7, with 7 bases lining up with TRBD2. CDR3 length: 16 amino acids. The J segment lost 0 bases and the V segment lost 0 bases, leaving 8 bases of the junction unmatched. Germline values: CDR1 DFQATT, CDR2 SNEGSKA (reference sequence).